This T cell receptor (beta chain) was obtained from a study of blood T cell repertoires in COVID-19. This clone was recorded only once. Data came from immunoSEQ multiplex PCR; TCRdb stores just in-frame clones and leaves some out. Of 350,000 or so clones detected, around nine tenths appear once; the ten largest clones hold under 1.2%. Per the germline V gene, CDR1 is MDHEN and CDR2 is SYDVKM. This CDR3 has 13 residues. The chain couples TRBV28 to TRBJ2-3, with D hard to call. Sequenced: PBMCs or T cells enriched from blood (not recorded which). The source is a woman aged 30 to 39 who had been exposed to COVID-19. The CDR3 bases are TGTGCTGTCTACCGCCAGGACACAGATACGCAGTATTTT. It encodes CAVYRQDTDTQYF.